The source of this TCR beta chain is a study of CD8 T cells in ankylosing spondylitis. V was trimmed by 5 bases and J by 8 bases, leaving 12 bases between them. CDR3 length equals 12 residues. From the 5' RACE reads, TCRdb called clonotypes with MiXCR, one entry per CDR3 protein. The sample has around 18,000 distinct CDR3 sequences; around 8% are singletons. This clonotype was seen repeatedly, ten times or more. This chain uses TRBV12-3 or TRBV12-4 with TRBJ1-2; D remains ambiguous. The source of this sequence is a male donor with ankylosing spondylitis or in good health (not recorded which). Sequenced material: blood. The CDR3 DNA follows: TGTGCCAGCAGTCAAAGGCGTATCGGCTACACCTTC. Its translation: CASSQRRIGYTF.